This paragraph covers one T cell receptor (beta chain) sequence. The data were obtained in a study of T cells expressing NK-cell markers. Germline loops: CDR1 LGHDT, CDR2 YNNKEL (reference sequence). This CDR3 has 13 amino acids. One entry per CDR3 protein, without DNA, is what TCRdb gives after re-calling the 5' RACE reads. The clone table shows about 460,000 distinct CDR3 sequences, with the ten largest holding 1.4% to 1.5%. V is TRBV3-1 and J is TRBJ2-4. The sample taken for sequencing was blood T cells: a sorted CD56 or NKG2C T cell subset, CD4+ or CD8+ T cells, or bulk PBMC T cells (not recorded which). This receptor was obtained from a woman between 45 and 60 years old in good health. The CDR3 protein is CASSQSVGNIQYF.